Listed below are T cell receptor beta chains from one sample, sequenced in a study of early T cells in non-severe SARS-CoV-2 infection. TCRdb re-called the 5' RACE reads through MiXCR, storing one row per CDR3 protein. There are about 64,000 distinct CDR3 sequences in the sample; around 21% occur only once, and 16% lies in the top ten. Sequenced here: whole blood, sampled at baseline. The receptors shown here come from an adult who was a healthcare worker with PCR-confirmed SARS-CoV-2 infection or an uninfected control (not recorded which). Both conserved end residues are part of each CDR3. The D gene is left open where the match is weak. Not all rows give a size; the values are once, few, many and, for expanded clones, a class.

CDR3 DNA: TGTGCCAGCAGTAAGCCAGGACGGGCAAACATTCAGTACTTC; CDR3 protein: CASSKPGRANIQYF; V gene: TRBV7-9; J gene: TRBJ2-4; D gene: -; clone size: -
CDR3 DNA: TGTGCCAGCAGTTTACTTAGCGATCAGCCCCAGCATTTT; CDR3 protein: CASSLLSDQPQHF; V gene: TRBV6-1; J gene: TRBJ1-5; D gene: -; clone size: -
CDR3 DNA: TGTGCCAGCAGGGACAGTGAGACTAACTATGGCTACACCTTC; CDR3 protein: CASRDSETNYGYTF; V gene: TRBV5-6; J gene: TRBJ1-2; D gene: -; clone size: few
CDR3 DNA: TGCAGTGCATGGACAGGGAAGGGGTCCTACGAGCAGTACTTC; CDR3 protein: CSAWTGKGSYEQYF; V gene: TRBV20-1; J gene: TRBJ2-7; D gene: TRBD1; clone size: many
CDR3 DNA: TGCAGTGCCCAGGATGTGGGGGCCGGGGAGCTGTTTTTT; CDR3 protein: CSAQDVGAGELFF; V gene: TRBV20-1; J gene: TRBJ2-2; D gene: -; clone size: few
CDR3 DNA: TGTGCCAGCAGTTTGGACAGGGTAGCCTACGAGCAGTACTTC; CDR3 protein: CASSLDRVAYEQYF; V gene: TRBV27; J gene: TRBJ2-7; D gene: TRBD1; clone size: few
CDR3 DNA: TGTGCTAGTGTCGAGGGCACTGAAGCTTTCTTT; CDR3 protein: CASVEGTEAFF; V gene: TRBV12-5; J gene: TRBJ1-1; D gene: -; clone size: few
CDR3 DNA: TGTGCCAGCAGCCACCGACTAGCGTCGAGATCGGATACCCAGTACTTC; CDR3 protein: CASSHRLASRSDTQYF; V gene: TRBV5-5; J gene: TRBJ2-5; D gene: TRBD2; clone size: few
CDR3 DNA: TGTGCCAGCAGCGTAGATCACACTGAAGCTTTCTTT; CDR3 protein: CASSVDHTEAFF; V gene: TRBV9; J gene: TRBJ1-1; D gene: -; clone size: many
CDR3 DNA: TGTGCCAGCAGTAATGAGGGGAACACCGGGGAGCTGTTTTTT; CDR3 protein: CASSNEGNTGELFF; V gene: TRBV6-4; J gene: TRBJ2-2; D gene: -; clone size: few
CDR3 DNA: TGTGCCAGCAGCGGGGTTCTTGGGGGCAATGAGCAGTTCTTC; CDR3 protein: CASSGVLGGNEQFF; V gene: TRBV7-6; J gene: TRBJ2-1; D gene: -; clone size: few
CDR3 DNA: TGCGCCAGCAGCTGGACAGCTTCAACAGATACGCAGTATTTT; CDR3 protein: CASSWTASTDTQYF; V gene: TRBV5-1; J gene: TRBJ2-3; D gene: -; clone size: few
CDR3 DNA: -; CDR3 protein: CASSSSAGKAQPQHF; V gene: TRBV12-3/TRBV12-4; J gene: TRBJ1-5; D gene: -; clone size: -
CDR3 DNA: TGTGCCAGCCGTCGGGAAAGTGAAAAACTGTTTTTT; CDR3 protein: CASRRESEKLFF; V gene: TRBV2; J gene: TRBJ1-4; D gene: -; clone size: many